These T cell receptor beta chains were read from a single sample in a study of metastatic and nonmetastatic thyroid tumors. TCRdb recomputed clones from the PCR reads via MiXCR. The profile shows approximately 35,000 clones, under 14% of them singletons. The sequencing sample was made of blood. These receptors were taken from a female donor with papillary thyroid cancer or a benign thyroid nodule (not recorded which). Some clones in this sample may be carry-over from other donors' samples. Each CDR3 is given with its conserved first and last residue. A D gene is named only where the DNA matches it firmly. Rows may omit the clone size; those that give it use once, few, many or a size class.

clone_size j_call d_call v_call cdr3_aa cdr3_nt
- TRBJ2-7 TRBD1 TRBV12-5 CASGWGYRGYEQYF TGTGCTAGTGGTTGGGGATACAGGGGCTACGAGCAGTACTTC
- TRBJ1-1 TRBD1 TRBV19 CASSVPNRGHTEAFF TGTGCCAGTAGTGTCCCCAACAGGGGGCATACTGAAGCTTTCTTT
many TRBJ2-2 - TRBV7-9 CASSLAGTNTGELFF TGTGCCAGCAGCTTGGCGGGAACGAACACCGGGGAGCTGTTTTTT
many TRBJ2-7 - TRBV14 CASSQGSWGSEQYF TGTGCCAGCAGCCAAGGGAGTTGGGGAAGCGAGCAGTACTTC
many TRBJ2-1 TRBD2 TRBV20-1 CSARDRGTSGGFSYNEQFF TGCAGTGCTAGAGATAGGGGGACTAGCGGGGGGTTCTCCTACAATGAGCAGTTCTTC
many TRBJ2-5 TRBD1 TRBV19 CASSIRTGLETQYF TGTGCCAGTAGTATCCGGACAGGGTTGGAGACCCAGTACTTC
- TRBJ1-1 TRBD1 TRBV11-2 CVSSSRTGPRAEAFF TGTGTCAGTAGCTCCCGGACAGGGCCGAGGGCTGAAGCTTTCTTT
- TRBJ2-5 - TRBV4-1 CASSQDTRSQETQYF TGCGCCAGCAGCCAAGATACACGAAGCCAAGAGACCCAGTACTTC
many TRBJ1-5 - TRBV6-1 CASTRGTMSNQPQHF TGTGCCAGCACCCGGGGGACAATGAGCAATCAGCCCCAGCATTTT
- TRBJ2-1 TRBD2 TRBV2 CASRAGTSGYNEQFF TGTGCCAGCAGGGCAGGGACTAGCGGGTACAATGAGCAGTTCTTC
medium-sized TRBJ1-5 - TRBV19 CASSEGRGQPQHF TGTGCCTCAAGCGAGGGTCGGGGTCAGCCCCAGCATTTT
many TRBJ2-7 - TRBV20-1 CSASSAHRVDEQYF TGCAGTGCTAGTTCAGCCCACAGGGTGGACGAGCAGTACTTC
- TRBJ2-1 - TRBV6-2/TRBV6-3 CASSFDYGTRDFYNEQFF TGTGCCAGCAGTTTTGACTACGGGACCCGGGACTTCTACAATGAGCAGTTCTTC
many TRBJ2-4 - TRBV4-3 CASSQETGAFPKNIQYF TGCGCCAGCAGCCAGGAAACGGGGGCTTTTCCCAAAAACATTCAGTACTTC
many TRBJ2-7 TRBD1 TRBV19 CASSWTGAVYEQYF TGTGCCAGTAGTTGGACAGGGGCCGTGTACGAGCAGTACTTC
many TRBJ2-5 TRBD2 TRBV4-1 CASSQRERVETQYF TGCGCCAGCAGTCAGCGGGAGAGGGTAGAGACCCAGTACTTC
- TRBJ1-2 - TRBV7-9 CASSLGEGGPYGYTF TGTGCCAGCAGCCTGGGGGAGGGTGGGCCCTATGGCTACACCTTC
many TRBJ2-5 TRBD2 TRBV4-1 CASSLYGLAGEGETQYF TGCGCCAGCAGCCTCTACGGACTAGCGGGAGAGGGAGAGACCCAGTACTTC
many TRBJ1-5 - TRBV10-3 CAIRHQDNQPQHF TGTGCCATCAGACATCAGGATAATCAGCCCCAGCATTTT
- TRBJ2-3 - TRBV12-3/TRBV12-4 CASSFPPRLANTWPDTQYF TGTGCCAGCAGTTTCCCCCCACGACTGGCCAATACCTGGCCAGATACGCAGTATTTT
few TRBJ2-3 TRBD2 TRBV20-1 CSARDYSTDTQYF TGCAGTGCAAGGGACTATAGCACAGATACGCAGTATTTT
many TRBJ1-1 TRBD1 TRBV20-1 CSATGYESRQGAQNTEAFF TGCAGTGCTACGGGCTATGAGAGCCGACAGGGGGCTCAGAACACTGAAGCTTTCTTT
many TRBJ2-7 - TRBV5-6 CASSRPPGQQYF TGTGCCAGCAGCCGGCCCCCAGGCCAGCAGTACTTC
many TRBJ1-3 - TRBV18 CASSRIKQDAGNTIYF TGTGCCAGCTCACGAATAAAACAGGACGCTGGAAACACCATATATTTT
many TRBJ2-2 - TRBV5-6 CASSVNTGELFF TGTGCCAGCAGCGTGAACACCGGGGAGCTGTTTTTT
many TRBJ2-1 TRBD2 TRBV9 CASSVSKEGSGTLNEQFF TGTGCCAGCAGCGTATCTAAAGAGGGTAGCGGGACTCTCAATGAGCAGTTCTTC
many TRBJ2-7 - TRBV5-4 CASSSAFGGRYEQYF TGTGCCAGCAGCTCAGCTTTTGGGGGGAGGTACGAGCAGTACTTC
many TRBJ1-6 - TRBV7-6 CASSSREGMSPLHF TGTGCCAGCAGCTCACGGGAGGGTATGTCACCCCTCCACTTT
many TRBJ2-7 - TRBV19 CASSIPGSRDEQYF TGTGCCAGTAGTATCCCAGGGAGCAGGGACGAGCAGTACTTC
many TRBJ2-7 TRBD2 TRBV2 CASRKLAGVSYEQYF TGTGCCAGCAGGAAACTAGCGGGGGTATCCTACGAGCAGTACTTC
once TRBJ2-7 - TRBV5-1 CASSAGHCYRYEQYF TGCGCCAGCAGCGCGGGACATTGCTACAGGTACGAGCAGTACTTC
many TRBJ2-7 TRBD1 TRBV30 CAWSVRQGASYERYF TGTGCCTGGAGTGTACGACAGGGGGCTTCCTACGAGCGGTACTTC
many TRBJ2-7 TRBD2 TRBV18 CASSPPGTSRSYEQYF TGTGCCAGCTCACCCCCCGGGACTAGCCGATCCTACGAGCAGTACTTC
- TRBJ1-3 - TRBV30 CAWSRQGNTIYF TGTGCCTGGAGTAGACAGGGAAACACCATATATTTT
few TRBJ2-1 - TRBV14 CASSPGLFEQFF TGTGCCAGCAGCCCCGGACTATTTGAGCAGTTCTTC
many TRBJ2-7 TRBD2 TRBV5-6 CASGGSGLAYEQYF TGTGCCTCCGGGGGGTCGGGACTCGCCTACGAGCAGTACTTC
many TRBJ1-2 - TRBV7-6 CASSPGTGANYGYTF TGTGCCAGCAGCCCCGGGACCGGGGCTAACTATGGCTACACCTTC
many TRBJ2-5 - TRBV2 CASLTRGQETQYF TGTGCCAGCCTGACTAGGGGACAAGAGACCCAGTACTTC
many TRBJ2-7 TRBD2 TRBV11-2 CASSPKSGLAFSYEQYF TGTGCCAGCAGCCCAAAGAGCGGACTAGCGTTCTCCTACGAGCAGTACTTC
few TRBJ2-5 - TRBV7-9 CASSLGAQWGETQYF TGTGCCAGCAGCTTAGGTGCGCAGTGGGGGGAGACCCAGTACTTC
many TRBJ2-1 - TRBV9 CASSVSPTSINEQFF TGTGCCAGCAGCGTATCTCCCACTAGCATCAATGAGCAGTTCTTC
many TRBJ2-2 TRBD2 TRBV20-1 CSARDIVAGDTGELFF TGCAGTGCTAGAGATATAGTAGCGGGAGACACCGGGGAGCTGTTTTTT
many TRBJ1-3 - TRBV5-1 CASSLEAGSGNTIYF TGCGCCAGCAGCTTGGAGGCGGGCTCTGGAAACACCATATATTTT
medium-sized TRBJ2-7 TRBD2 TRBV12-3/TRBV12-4 CASSPGALAGGTYEQYF TGTGCCAGCAGTCCGGGGGCTCTAGCGGGAGGAACCTACGAGCAGTACTTC